Below, 14 T cell receptor beta chains from the same sample are listed, as sequenced in a study of T-cell reconstitution after alpha-beta-depleted transplantation in children. A library of TCRbeta sequences, prepared with unique molecular identifiers, was generated. TCRdb redid the calling of the PCR reads with MiXCR, one entry per CDR3 protein. The data hold 500,000 to 650,000 distinct CDR3 sequences, with over 9.5% observed a single time. The sample here was PBMCs, mostly from graft donor cells, taken 180 days after TCRalphabeta/CD19-depleted stem cell transplant. These receptors all stem from a female patient between 2 and 15 years old who had a stem cell transplant for aplastic anemia, so the T cells may come from the graft donor.

V and J are TRBV9 and TRBJ2-3; D might be TRBD1 or TRBD2, each matching 5 bases. Germline V CDR1 and CDR2: SGDLS, YYNGEE. Trimming took 4 bases from V and 4 from J, leaving 10 bases between them. The CDR3 consists of 13 residues. The CDR3 nucleotides are TGTGCCAGCAGCATACAGGAGGCAGATACGCAGTATTTT. Translation gives CASSIQEADTQYF.

The chain couples TRBV20-1 to TRBJ2-7; 7 nucleotides line up with TRBD1. The CDR3 runs to 14 residues. Germline assignment: CDR1 DFQATT and CDR2 SNEGSKA (reference sequence). The trim removed 3 bases at V and 2 bases at J, leaving 7 bases unmatched. The CDR3 here is CSARSAQGPYEQYF. In nucleotides, the CDR3 is TGCAGTGCTAGGTCAGCACAGGGGCCCTACGAGCAGTACTTC.

This clonotype has only one observation. The V gene is TRBV7-3, the J gene TRBJ2-5; 13 nucleotides align to TRBD2. With 1 base clipped from V and 1 base from J, the junction kept 6 bases outside the gene matches. CDR1 SGHTA and CDR2 FQGTGA come from the germline V gene. The CDR3 loop spans 18 amino acids. The CDR3 reads CASSLSPRTSGSQETQYF. The CDR3 region has the DNA TGTGCCAGCAGCTTAAGCCCCCGGACTAGCGGGAGCCAAGAGACCCAGTACTTC.

CDR3 region: CAKTGELFF. In nucleotides, the CDR3 is TGTGCAAAAACCGGGGAGCTGTTTTTT. The rearrangement uses TRBV11-1 and TRBJ2-2, with no clear D. The germline V gene encodes CDR1 SGHAT and CDR2 FQDESV (reference sequence). The CDR3 sequence is 9 residues long.

This clonotype has a handful of counts. The V and J genes are TRBV9 and TRBJ2-5; 12 bases align to TRBD2. V shed 0 bases, J shed 3 bases, and the junction held 0 bases outside the gene matches. Germline V gene data show CDR1 as SGDLS and CDR2 as YYNGEE. The CDR3 is 15 residues long. CDR3 region: CASSVGTSGKETQYF. The DNA of the CDR3 is TGTGCCAGCAGCGTAGGGACTAGCGGGAAAGAGACCCAGTACTTC.

This clonotype was observed at least ten times. This chain links TRBV5-1 with TRBJ2-2, with TRBD1 identical over 7 bases. CDR3 size: 16 residues. The trim removed 4 bases at V and 0 bases at J, leaving 6 bases unmatched. Germline V gene sequence: CDR1 SGHRS, CDR2 YFSETQ. CDR3 in amino acids: CASSTDRVANTGELFF. In DNA form, the CDR3 reads TGCGCCAGCAGCACTGACAGGGTGGCGAACACCGGGGAGCTGTTTTTT.

The CDR3 nucleotides read TGCAGTACCCCTAGCGGGAGGATCGGTGAGCAGTTCTTC. It codes for CSTPSGRIGEQFF. The chain is built from TRBV20-1 and TRBJ2-1, with 11 nucleotides matching TRBD2. The V gene end was trimmed by 8 bases and the J gene end by 9 bases; junction bases not matched to a gene: 9. CDR1 is DFQATT and CDR2 is SNEGSKA in the germline V gene (reference sequence). The CDR3 has 13 amino acids.

This clonotype was seen more than once but under ten times. This chain links TRBV12-5 with TRBJ2-3; TRBD2 agrees at 7 bases. Losses at the gene ends were 0 bases for V and 4 bases for J; bases not matched to a gene: 10. Germline V lookup: CDR1 LGHNT, CDR2 FRNRAP. The CDR3 totals 17 residues. CDR3 bases: TGTGCTAGTGGTTTGGTCCTAGAGGGAGGGCCCCCAGATACGCAGTATTTT. This gives the protein CASGLVLEGGPPDTQYF.

This clonotype was seen a few times. V and J are TRBV6-1 and TRBJ2-2; 8 bases line up with TRBD1. This CDR3 contains 13 residues. Losses at the gene ends were 6 bases for V and 5 bases for J; bases not matched to a gene: 2. Germline V gene sequence: CDR1 MNHNS, CDR2 SASEGT. The CDR3 nucleotides are TGTGCCAGCAGGGACAGGGCTACCGGGGAGCTGTTTTTT. Its protein product is CASRDRATGELFF.

This chain connects TRBV9 to TRBJ2-7, with a weak D call TRBD2 (5 bases). The CDR3 runs 15 residues. CDR1 and CDR2 from the germline V gene are SGDLS and YYNGEE. Trimming cost V 2 bases and J 0 bases, with 12 bases left between them. The CDR3 reads CASSVGRASSYEQYF. For the CDR3, the DNA is TGTGCCAGCAGCGTCGGGCGGGCGAGCTCCTACGAGCAGTACTTC.

This clonotype was seen more than once but under ten times. This chain connects TRBV28 to TRBJ1-6; weak D call: TRBD1 (6 bases). The V gene's germline CDR1 is MDHEN and CDR2 SYDVKM. This CDR3 has 17 residues. Deletions cut 3 bases from V and 4 bases from J, with 16 bases between. The CDR3 loop reads CASSFRQAGSYNSPLHF. The CDR3 nucleotides read TGTGCCAGCAGTTTCCGACAGGCCGGGTCTTATAATTCACCCCTCCACTTT. The full variable domain, rest sourced from reference TRBV28 and TRBJ1-6, is DVKVTQSSRYLVKRTGEKVFLECVQDMDHENMFWYRQDPGLGLRLIYFSYDVKMKEKGDIPEGYSVSREKKERFSLILESASTNQTSMYLCASSFRQAGSYNSPLHFGNGTRLTVT.

This clonotype was detected only a few times. Its ends do not fully match the called genes, so a read error is possible. This chain uses TRBV7-2 with TRBJ1-2; 8 nucleotides line up with TRBD1. CDR1 and CDR2 from the germline V gene are SGHTA and FQGNSA. The CDR3 totals 16 residues. CDR3: CASSLVPQGANSGYTF. The CDR3, as DNA: TGTGCCAGCAGCTTAGTCCCCCAGGGGGCGAACTCTGGCTACACCTTC.

This clonotype was counted between two and nine times. This chain links TRBV7-2 with TRBJ1-1, with no clear D. Looked up from germline, CDR1 is SGHTA and CDR2 is FQGNSA. Trimming shortened V by 5 bases and J by 0 bases, and 13 bases separated the two germline ends. This CDR3 comprises 15 residues. The CDR3 nucleotides are TGTGCCAGCAGCAACAGAGGCAGAATGAACACTGAAGCTTTCTTT. Its translation: CASSNRGRMNTEAFF.

The V and J genes are TRBV18 and TRBJ1-4; 9 bases align to TRBD1. V was clipped by 3 bases and J by 3 bases; unmatched bases: 8. Per the germline V gene, CDR1 is KGHSH and CDR2 is LQKENI. This CDR3 region has 17 residues. As DNA, the CDR3 is TGTGCCAGCTCACCTAGATCGGACAGGGGAGCTAATGAAAAACTGTTTTTT. This encodes CASSPRSDRGANEKLFF.